This T cell receptor (beta chain) emerged from a study of T cells in Graves' hyperthyroidism and ophthalmopathy. Study-wide points: In the blood, most expanded thyroid clonotypes above 0.001 appeared as well.

The TCR beta CDR3 regions underwent amplification using RNA transcripts as the source. TCR CDR3 regions were first amplified by RT-PCR with HTBI primers. TCRdb analysed the multiplex PCR reads with MiXCR anew, one entry per CDR3 protein. The sample has about 400,000 distinct CDR3 sequences, roughly 15% seen once. Points on this clonotype: What it binds is unknown.

The germline gives CDR1 SNHLY, CDR2 FYNNEI. V gave up 7 bases and J gave up 1 base; unmatched junction bases: 7. The CDR3 runs to 15 residues. Exclusion followed for patients with uncontrolled infection, other autoimmune disease, pregnancy or lactation. Clinicians diagnosed patients from clinical symptoms, serum thyroxine and TRAb, thyroid ultrasound and orbital computed tomography. The TCR was taken from a woman in her 30s with Graves' ophthalmopathy. What was sequenced was blood. The J gene is TRBJ1-5, the V gene TRBV2; TRBD1 matches at 7 bases. The CDR3 DNA sequence: TGTGCCAGCACCTTGGGACAGACGAGCAATCAGCCCCAGCATTTT. As protein: CASTLGQTSNQPQHF. Full variable domain (missing parts from reference TRBV2 and TRBJ1-5): EPEVTQTPSHQVTQMGQEVILRCVPISNHLYFYWYRQILGQKVEFLVSFYNNEISEKSEIFDDQFSVERPDGSNFTLKIRSTKLEDSAMYFCASTLGQTSNQPQHFGDGTRLSIL.